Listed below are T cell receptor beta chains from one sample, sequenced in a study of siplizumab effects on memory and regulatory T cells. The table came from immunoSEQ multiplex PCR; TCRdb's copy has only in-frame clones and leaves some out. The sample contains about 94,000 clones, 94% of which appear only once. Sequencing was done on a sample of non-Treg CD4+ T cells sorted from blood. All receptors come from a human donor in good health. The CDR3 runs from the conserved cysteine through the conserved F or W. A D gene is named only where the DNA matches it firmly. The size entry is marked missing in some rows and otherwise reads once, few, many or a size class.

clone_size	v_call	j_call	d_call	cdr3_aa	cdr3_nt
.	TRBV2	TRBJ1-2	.	CASSPQGANYGYTF	TGTGCCAGCAGCCCACAGGGAGCTAACTATGGCTACACCTTC
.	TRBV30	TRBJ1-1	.	CAWSVRGITNTEAFF	TGTGCCTGGAGTGTACGGGGGATTACGAACACTGAAGCTTTCTTT
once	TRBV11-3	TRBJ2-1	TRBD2	CASGAGGSYNEQFF	TGTGCCAGCGGAGCGGGGGGATCCTACAATGAGCAGTTCTTC
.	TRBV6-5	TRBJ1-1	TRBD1	CASNRQGWTEAFF	TGTGCCAGCAACAGACAGGGCTGGACTGAAGCTTTCTTT
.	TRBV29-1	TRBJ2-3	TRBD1	CSAKRPGQGTDTQYF	TGCAGCGCCAAAAGACCGGGACAGGGGACAGATACGCAGTATTTT
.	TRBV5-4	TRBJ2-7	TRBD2	CASSPWTSGGYEQYF	TGTGCCAGCAGCCCATGGACTAGCGGGGGTTACGAGCAGTACTTC
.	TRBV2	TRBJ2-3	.	CASSDVPAQYF	TGTGCCAGCAGTGACGTTCCTGCGCAGTATTTT
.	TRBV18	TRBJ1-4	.	CASSNRATNEKLFF	TGTGCCAGCTCGAACAGGGCCACTAATGAAAAACTGTTTTTT
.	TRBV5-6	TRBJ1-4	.	CASSKAPGEKLFF	TGTGCCAGCAGTAAGGCCCCGGGTGAAAAACTGTTTTTT
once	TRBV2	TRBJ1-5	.	CASSGGLQYSGNQPQHF	TGTGCCAGCAGTGGGGGACTTCAGTACTCCGGCAATCAGCCCCAGCATTTT
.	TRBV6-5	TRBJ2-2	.	CASREVTGELFF	TGTGCCAGCAGGGAAGTAACCGGGGAGCTGTTTTTT
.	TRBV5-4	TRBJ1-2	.	CASSPDPGTPFQSGYTF	TGTGCCAGCAGCCCAGACCCCGGGACCCCTTTCCAAAGCGGCTACACCTTC
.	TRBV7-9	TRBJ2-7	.	CASSLGVEQYF	TGTGCCAGCAGCTTAGGCGTCGAGCAGTACTTC
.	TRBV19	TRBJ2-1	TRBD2	CASSDSSGRKEGEQFF	TGTGCCAGTAGTGACAGTAGCGGGAGAAAGGAGGGTGAGCAGTTCTTC
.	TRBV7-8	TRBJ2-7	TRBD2	CASSLSSSGVSSYEQYF	TGTGCCAGCAGCTTATCTTCTAGCGGGGTGAGCTCCTACGAGCAGTACTTC
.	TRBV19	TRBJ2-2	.	CASSIGVPNTGELFF	TGTGCCAGTAGTATCGGAGTTCCGAACACCGGGGAGCTGTTTTTT
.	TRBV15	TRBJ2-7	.	CATSRDARYEQYF	TGTGCCACCAGCAGAGACGCCCGCTACGAGCAGTACTTC
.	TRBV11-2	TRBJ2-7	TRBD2	CASSSISTSGDYEQYF	TGTGCCAGCAGCTCCATATCGACTAGCGGGGACTACGAGCAGTACTTC
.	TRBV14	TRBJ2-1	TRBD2	CASSHTSGAYNEQFF	TGTGCCAGCAGCCACACTAGCGGAGCCTACAATGAGCAGTTCTTC
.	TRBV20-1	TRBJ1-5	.	CSAREGGPQHF	TGCAGTGCTAGAGAAGGGGGGCCCCAGCATTTT
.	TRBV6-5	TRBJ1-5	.	CASSGGPSNQPQHF	TGTGCCAGCAGTGGCGGACCGAGCAATCAGCCCCAGCATTTT
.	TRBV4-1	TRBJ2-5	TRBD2	CASSSSSLREWVRETQYF	TGCGCCAGCAGCAGTTCCTCTTTGCGGGAGTGGGTACGAGAGACCCAGTACTTC
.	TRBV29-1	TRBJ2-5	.	CSVDPPETQYF	TGCAGCGTTGACCCCCCAGAGACCCAGTACTTC
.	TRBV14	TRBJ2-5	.	CASSQDRQETQYF	TGTGCCAGCAGCCAAGACAGGCAAGAGACCCAGTACTTC
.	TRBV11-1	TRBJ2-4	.	CASSLEGAKNIQYF	TGTGCCAGCAGCTTGGAGGGGGCCAAAAACATTCAGTACTTC
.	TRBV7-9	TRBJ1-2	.	CASSLVSGYTF	TGTGCCAGCAGCTTGGTGAGTGGCTACACCTTC
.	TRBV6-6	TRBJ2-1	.	CASRHNEQFF	TGTGCCAGCAGACACAATGAGCAGTTCTTC
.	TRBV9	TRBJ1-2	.	CASSVGWRTVLSRGYGYTF	TGTGCCAGCAGCGTAGGGTGGAGGACAGTCCTTAGCCGGGGCTATGGCTACACCTTC
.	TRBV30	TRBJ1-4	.	CAWSALGSRGEKLFF	TGTGCCTGGAGTGCCCTGGGGAGCCGTGGCGAAAAACTGTTTTTT
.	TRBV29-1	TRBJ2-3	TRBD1	CSVDIPGGRADTQYF	TGCAGCGTTGATATCCCAGGGGGCCGTGCAGATACGCAGTATTTT
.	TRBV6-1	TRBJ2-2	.	CASSAGVNTGELFF	TGTGCCAGCAGTGCAGGGGTGAACACCGGGGAGCTGTTTTTT
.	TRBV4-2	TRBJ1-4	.	CASSQERPGTNEKLFF	TGTGCCAGCAGCCAAGAACGGCCAGGGACAAATGAAAAACTGTTTTTT
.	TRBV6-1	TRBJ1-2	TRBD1	CASSEVTGVNYGYTF	TGTGCCAGCAGTGAAGTGACAGGGGTGAACTATGGCTACACCTTC
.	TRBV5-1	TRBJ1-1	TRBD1	CASSADTGDTEAFF	TGCGCCAGCAGCGCAGATACAGGGGACACTGAAGCTTTCTTT
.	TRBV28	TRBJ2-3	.	CASSSSDTQYF	TGTGCCAGCAGCTCGTCAGATACGCAGTATTTT
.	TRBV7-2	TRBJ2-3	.	CASSPDADTQYF	TGTGCCAGCAGTCCTGACGCAGATACGCAGTATTTT
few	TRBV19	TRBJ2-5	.	CASSMDRRSRETQYF	TGTGCCAGTAGTATGGACAGAAGGTCTCGAGAGACCCAGTACTTC
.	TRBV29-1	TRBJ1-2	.	CSVGHATYGYTF	TGCAGCGTTGGACATGCGACCTATGGCTACACCTTC
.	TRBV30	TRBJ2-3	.	CAWRGLTSTDTQYF	TGTGCCTGGAGAGGCCTGACTAGCACAGATACGCAGTATTTT